This note documents a single T cell receptor (beta chain) sequence. The CDR3 is 15 residues long. V lost 4 bases, J lost 4 bases, and 4 bases stayed unmatched. Per germline, CDR1 LGHDT and CDR2 YNNKEL (reference sequence). The data belong to a study of blood T cell repertoires in COVID-19. Study information: From the United States, Italy and Spain came samples of acute and convalescent COVID-19. Sources were T cells, B-cell-depleted T cells, or PBMCs; the material itself was cDNA or gDNA.

Authors' processing steps: Quantification of nucleated cells was approximated via reference gene primer amplification. Generated by immunoSEQ multiplex PCR, the TCRdb table keeps only in-frame clones and is missing some. That table is the source of V, J and clone size, and D and trimming were worked out from the DNA. Of more than 65,000 clones listed, 70% to 85% are singletons. The clonotype was recovered from a woman in her 70s with acute or convalescent COVID-19. The sequenced sample was peripheral blood. The genes are TRBV3-1 (or the pseudogene TRBV3-2) and TRBJ2-1; 10 nucleotides line up with TRBD2. This CDR3 reads CASSPTSGVYNEQFF. The CDR3 coding sequence is TGTGCCAGCAGCCCTACTAGCGGGGTATACAATGAGCAGTTCTTC.